Listed below are T cell receptor beta chains from one sample, sequenced in a study of control samples from healthy donors and cancer patients. Sequencing used immunoSEQ multiplex PCR; TCRdb keeps in-frame clones, though not all of them. The table has about 220,000 clones, about 93% seen once; the top ten hold approximately 1.6%. Sequenced material: blood. The receptors originated from a man aged 50-60 years in good health. The CDR3 runs from the conserved cysteine through the conserved F or W. The D gene is left open where the match is weak. The size of a clone is reported for some rows only, either as once, few or many, or as a class for expanded clones.

clone size: .; V gene: TRBV29-1; D gene: .; J gene: TRBJ2-3; CDR3 protein: CSVDVVVNTDTQYF; CDR3 DNA: TGCAGCGTTGACGTGGTAGTTAACACAGATACGCAGTATTTT
clone size: .; V gene: TRBV19; D gene: TRBD2; J gene: TRBJ2-1; CDR3 protein: CASSARRGDYNEQFF; CDR3 DNA: TGTGCCAGTAGTGCCCGGCGGGGGGATTACAATGAGCAGTTCTTC
clone size: .; V gene: TRBV11-2; D gene: .; J gene: TRBJ2-7; CDR3 protein: CASSLLGLSYEQYF; CDR3 DNA: TGTGCCAGCAGCCTCCTAGGATTGTCCTACGAGCAGTACTTC
clone size: .; V gene: TRBV6-5; D gene: .; J gene: TRBJ2-7; CDR3 protein: CASSYLTGLTYEQYF; CDR3 DNA: TGTGCCAGCAGTTACCTTACAGGTCTTACTTACGAGCAGTACTTC
clone size: .; V gene: TRBV6-6; D gene: .; J gene: TRBJ1-1; CDR3 protein: CASTSTSLVTEAFF; CDR3 DNA: TGTGCCAGCACCTCAACGAGTCTGGTCACTGAAGCTTTCTTT
clone size: .; V gene: TRBV2; D gene: TRBD1; J gene: TRBJ2-1; CDR3 protein: CASKQGSPYNEQFF; CDR3 DNA: TGTGCCAGTAAACAGGGGTCCCCGTACAATGAGCAGTTCTTC
clone size: few; V gene: TRBV7-2; D gene: TRBD1; J gene: TRBJ1-2; CDR3 protein: CASSSRQGVGGYTF; CDR3 DNA: TGTGCCAGCAGCTCAAGACAGGGTGTAGGAGGCTACACCTTC
clone size: .; V gene: TRBV29-1; D gene: .; J gene: TRBJ2-1; CDR3 protein: CSVQDSSYNEQFF; CDR3 DNA: TGCAGCGTGCAGGATAGCTCCTACAATGAGCAGTTCTTC
clone size: once; V gene: TRBV3-1/TRBV3-2; D gene: TRBD1; J gene: TRBJ2-1; CDR3 protein: CASSQIRDSRWDEQFF; CDR3 DNA: TGTGCCAGCAGCCAAATAAGGGACAGTCGTTGGGATGAGCAGTTCTTC
clone size: few; V gene: TRBV6-1; D gene: .; J gene: TRBJ2-7; CDR3 protein: CASSEAGTVYYEQYF; CDR3 DNA: TGTGCCAGCAGCGAAGCCGGGACTGTGTACTACGAGCAGTACTTC
clone size: .; V gene: TRBV4-1; D gene: TRBD1; J gene: TRBJ2-7; CDR3 protein: CASSRTGTGYYEQYF; CDR3 DNA: TGCGCCAGCAGCCGGACCGGGACAGGGTACTACGAGCAGTACTTC
clone size: .; V gene: TRBV5-5; D gene: TRBD2; J gene: TRBJ2-3; CDR3 protein: CASRISSGGARDTQYF; CDR3 DNA: TGTGCCAGCAGGATCTCTAGCGGGGGGGCCCGGGATACGCAGTATTTT
clone size: once; V gene: TRBV5-5; D gene: .; J gene: TRBJ1-5; CDR3 protein: CASSLLGTGRSYQPQHF; CDR3 DNA: TGTGCCAGCAGCTTGTTGGGTACAGGGCGAAGTTATCAGCCCCAGCATTTT
clone size: once; V gene: TRBV6-2/TRBV6-3; D gene: .; J gene: TRBJ1-6; CDR3 protein: CASSPVTYNSPLHF; CDR3 DNA: TGTGCCAGCAGCCCCGTAACCTATAATTCACCCCTCCACTTT
clone size: .; V gene: TRBV28; D gene: .; J gene: TRBJ2-5; CDR3 protein: CASSAQQGIETQYF; CDR3 DNA: TGTGCCAGCAGCGCACAACAGGGTATCGAGACCCAGTACTTC
clone size: once; V gene: TRBV9; D gene: .; J gene: TRBJ2-7; CDR3 protein: CASSVPGTPEQYF; CDR3 DNA: TGTGCCAGCAGCGTTCCTGGGACTCCAGAGCAGTACTTC
clone size: .; V gene: TRBV19; D gene: TRBD1; J gene: TRBJ1-2; CDR3 protein: CASSIGRGPNYGYTF; CDR3 DNA: TGTGCCAGTAGTATCGGCAGGGGGCCTAACTATGGCTACACCTTC
clone size: .; V gene: TRBV18; D gene: .; J gene: TRBJ1-1; CDR3 protein: CASSPGFGNTEAFF; CDR3 DNA: TGTGCCAGCTCCCCAGGGTTTGGGAACACTGAAGCTTTCTTT
clone size: .; V gene: TRBV27; D gene: .; J gene: TRBJ1-2; CDR3 protein: CASSLAGAPANYGYTF; CDR3 DNA: TGTGCCAGCAGTTTAGCGGGGGCTCCGGCTAACTATGGCTACACCTTC
clone size: .; V gene: TRBV28; D gene: .; J gene: TRBJ1-5; CDR3 protein: CASRDPGVRQPQHF; CDR3 DNA: TGTGCCAGCAGGGACCCAGGGGTACGGCAGCCCCAGCATTTT
clone size: .; V gene: TRBV6-5; D gene: TRBD1; J gene: TRBJ2-3; CDR3 protein: CASRMGQGQDTQYF; CDR3 DNA: TGTGCCAGCCGGATGGGACAGGGACAGGATACGCAGTATTTT
clone size: .; V gene: TRBV5-1; D gene: .; J gene: TRBJ2-5; CDR3 protein: CASRLGWLEGPETQYF; CDR3 DNA: TGCGCCAGCAGATTAGGATGGTTGGAGGGGCCAGAGACCCAGTACTTC
clone size: .; V gene: TRBV5-4; D gene: .; J gene: TRBJ1-2; CDR3 protein: CASSFPPYSGYTF; CDR3 DNA: TGTGCCAGCAGCTTCCCCCCTTACTCTGGCTACACCTTC
clone size: .; V gene: TRBV6-4; D gene: .; J gene: TRBJ2-2; CDR3 protein: CASSETITGELFF; CDR3 DNA: TGTGCCAGCAGCGAGACCATCACCGGGGAGCTGTTTTTT
clone size: .; V gene: TRBV28; D gene: .; J gene: TRBJ2-4; CDR3 protein: CASSFWGEAKNIQYF; CDR3 DNA: TGTGCCAGCAGTTTTTGGGGGGAGGCCAAAAACATTCAGTACTTC
clone size: .; V gene: TRBV7-2; D gene: TRBD1; J gene: TRBJ2-7; CDR3 protein: CASSPKDRSGYEQYF; CDR3 DNA: TGTGCCAGCAGTCCTAAGGACAGGTCAGGCTACGAGCAGTACTTC
clone size: .; V gene: TRBV5-1; D gene: TRBD1; J gene: TRBJ2-2; CDR3 protein: CASSPGQPNTGELFF; CDR3 DNA: TGCGCCAGCAGCCCGGGACAGCCGAACACCGGGGAGCTGTTTTTT
clone size: .; V gene: TRBV11-1; D gene: .; J gene: TRBJ1-4; CDR3 protein: CASSARTVDEKLFF; CDR3 DNA: TGTGCCAGCAGCGCGAGGACGGTTGATGAAAAACTGTTTTTT
clone size: .; V gene: TRBV24-1; D gene: TRBD2; J gene: TRBJ2-5; CDR3 protein: CATSDQRDRQETQYF; CDR3 DNA: TGTGCCACCAGTGACCAGCGGGACCGACAAGAGACCCAGTACTTC
clone size: .; V gene: TRBV9; D gene: .; J gene: TRBJ1-1; CDR3 protein: CASSSRGREAFF; CDR3 DNA: TGTGCCAGCAGCTCCCGGGGAAGGGAAGCTTTCTTT
clone size: .; V gene: TRBV29-1; D gene: .; J gene: TRBJ2-7; CDR3 protein: CSAPEAGPLHEQYF; CDR3 DNA: TGCAGCGCCCCCGAGGCCGGGCCCCTCCACGAGCAGTACTTC
clone size: few; V gene: TRBV15; D gene: TRBD1; J gene: TRBJ2-7; CDR3 protein: CATSRTDRRLDEQYF; CDR3 DNA: TGTGCCACCAGCAGGACGGACAGGCGTCTCGACGAGCAGTACTTC
clone size: once; V gene: TRBV5-4; D gene: TRBD1; J gene: TRBJ2-1; CDR3 protein: CASSHDRDEQFF; CDR3 DNA: TGTGCCAGCAGCCACGACAGGGATGAGCAGTTCTTC
clone size: .; V gene: TRBV20-1; D gene: .; J gene: TRBJ2-5; CDR3 protein: CSARGVETQYF; CDR3 DNA: TGCAGTGCTAGAGGGGTGGAGACCCAGTACTTC
clone size: .; V gene: TRBV19; D gene: TRBD1; J gene: TRBJ2-2; CDR3 protein: CASLLQGDTGELFF; CDR3 DNA: TGTGCCAGTCTTTTGCAGGGGGACACCGGGGAGCTGTTTTTT
clone size: .; V gene: TRBV5-1; D gene: .; J gene: TRBJ1-1; CDR3 protein: CASSLALGENTEAFF; CDR3 DNA: TGCGCCAGCAGCTTGGCTCTGGGGGAGAACACTGAAGCTTTCTTT
clone size: .; V gene: TRBV24-1; D gene: .; J gene: TRBJ2-5; CDR3 protein: CATSDQYQETQYF; CDR3 DNA: TGTGCCACCAGTGATCAGTACCAAGAGACCCAGTACTTC
clone size: .; V gene: TRBV5-5; D gene: .; J gene: TRBJ1-2; CDR3 protein: CASSLGEGWDGYTF; CDR3 DNA: TGTGCCAGCAGCTTGGGTGAGGGATGGGATGGCTACACCTTC
clone size: .; V gene: TRBV6-5; D gene: TRBD1; J gene: TRBJ2-1; CDR3 protein: CASSNRGGRVNEQFF; CDR3 DNA: TGTGCCAGCAGCAACCGAGGGGGCCGGGTAAATGAGCAGTTCTTC
clone size: .; V gene: TRBV7-9; D gene: .; J gene: TRBJ2-1; CDR3 protein: CASSLALGAPPEFF; CDR3 DNA: TGTGCCAGCAGCTTAGCGCTAGGGGCACCCCCCGAGTTCTTC
clone size: .; V gene: TRBV5-1; D gene: .; J gene: TRBJ2-3; CDR3 protein: CASSLLLQDTQYF; CDR3 DNA: TGCGCCAGCAGCCTTCTTTTGCAGGATACGCAGTATTTT
clone size: .; V gene: TRBV7-2; D gene: TRBD2; J gene: TRBJ2-3; CDR3 protein: CASSIRLTSASTDTQYF; CDR3 DNA: TGTGCCAGCAGCATTCGACTAACTAGCGCGAGCACAGATACGCAGTATTTT
clone size: .; V gene: TRBV2; D gene: .; J gene: TRBJ2-2; CDR3 protein: CASRPGGGSTGELFF; CDR3 DNA: TGTGCCAGCAGGCCCGGAGGGGGCAGTACCGGGGAGCTGTTTTTT
clone size: .; V gene: TRBV9; D gene: .; J gene: TRBJ1-3; CDR3 protein: CASSEDGSSGNTIYF; CDR3 DNA: TGTGCCAGCAGCGAGGACGGATCCTCTGGAAACACCATATATTTT
clone size: .; V gene: TRBV30; D gene: .; J gene: TRBJ1-4; CDR3 protein: CAWSLLQATNEKLFF; CDR3 DNA: TGTGCCTGGAGCCTCCTGCAGGCAACTAATGAAAAACTGTTTTTT
clone size: .; V gene: TRBV11-3; D gene: .; J gene: TRBJ2-7; CDR3 protein: CASSLDGHEQYF; CDR3 DNA: TGTGCCAGCAGCTTAGACGGCCACGAGCAGTACTTC
clone size: .; V gene: TRBV28; D gene: .; J gene: TRBJ1-5; CDR3 protein: CASSSAVDQPQHF; CDR3 DNA: TGTGCCAGCAGTTCTGCTGTAGATCAGCCCCAGCATTTT
clone size: once; V gene: TRBV11-1; D gene: .; J gene: TRBJ2-1; CDR3 protein: CASSLDRYNEQFF; CDR3 DNA: TGTGCCAGCAGCCTTGACAGGTATAATGAGCAGTTCTTC
clone size: .; V gene: TRBV29-1; D gene: .; J gene: TRBJ1-4; CDR3 protein: CSVSKTTNEKLFF; CDR3 DNA: TGCAGCGTTTCGAAAACCACTAATGAAAAACTGTTTTTT
clone size: .; V gene: TRBV5-1; D gene: .; J gene: TRBJ1-6; CDR3 protein: CASSPQGHSYNSPLHF; CDR3 DNA: TGCGCCAGCAGCCCACAGGGACACTCCTATAATTCACCCCTCCACTTT
clone size: once; V gene: TRBV5-1; D gene: .; J gene: TRBJ2-3; CDR3 protein: CASSFWASRADTQYF; CDR3 DNA: TGCGCCAGCAGCTTCTGGGCCTCCAGAGCAGATACGCAGTATTTT
clone size: .; V gene: TRBV6-6; D gene: .; J gene: TRBJ1-5; CDR3 protein: CASSPGVNQPQHF; CDR3 DNA: TGTGCCAGCAGCCCAGGAGTGAATCAGCCCCAGCATTTT
clone size: .; V gene: TRBV6-2/TRBV6-3; D gene: .; J gene: TRBJ1-6; CDR3 protein: CASSYVAQNNSPLHF; CDR3 DNA: TGTGCCAGCAGTTACGTCGCCCAGAATAATTCACCCCTCCACTTT
clone size: .; V gene: TRBV6-5; D gene: .; J gene: TRBJ1-4; CDR3 protein: CASKSINEKLFF; CDR3 DNA: TGTGCCAGCAAGTCGATAAATGAAAAACTGTTTTTT
clone size: .; V gene: TRBV27; D gene: .; J gene: TRBJ2-1; CDR3 protein: CASSPLHIRRGSYNEQFF; CDR3 DNA: TGTGCCAGCAGTCCACTACACATTCGAAGGGGCTCCTACAATGAGCAGTTCTTC
clone size: few; V gene: TRBV5-4; D gene: TRBD2; J gene: TRBJ2-5; CDR3 protein: CASSLGGGSETQYF; CDR3 DNA: TGTGCCAGCAGCTTGGGGGGCGGGAGCGAGACCCAGTACTTC
clone size: .; V gene: TRBV19; D gene: .; J gene: TRBJ1-1; CDR3 protein: CASSIPREAFF; CDR3 DNA: TGTGCCAGTAGTATACCACGTGAAGCTTTCTTT
clone size: .; V gene: TRBV7-9; D gene: .; J gene: TRBJ2-3; CDR3 protein: CASSITDPQYF; CDR3 DNA: TGTGCCAGCAGCATAACTGATCCGCAGTATTTT